This entry is about one TCR beta chain. Its matching antigen is unknown. Generated by immunoSEQ multiplex PCR, the TCRdb table keeps only in-frame clones and is missing some. The sample consists of 35,000 to 55,000 clones, over 80% of them appearing once. This CDR3 spans 16 amino acids. With V trimmed by 2 bases and J by 4 bases, 8 bases remained unmatched. Germline V gene sequence: CDR1 LNHDA, CDR2 SQIVND (reference sequence). The source of the sample is a study of graft-versus-host responses after intestinal transplantation. Study details: Multivisceral, liver-intestinal, or isolated intestinal transplants were given to recipients. Whole-study findings and limits: Some GvH clones appeared in ileal mucosa or blood before recipient bone marrow.

The clonotype was recovered from a human patient who received an intestinal transplant, so some T cells may come from the graft donor. V usage is TRBV19 and J usage is TRBJ2-5; 9 bases align to TRBD2. This sample comprised PBMCs, obtained roughly 860 days after a first intestinal transplant, on the day of a second. CDR3 sequence reads: CASSILGLAGSETQYF. The CDR3 nucleotides are TGTGCCAGTAGTATATTGGGGCTAGCGGGATCAGAGACCCAGTACTTC.